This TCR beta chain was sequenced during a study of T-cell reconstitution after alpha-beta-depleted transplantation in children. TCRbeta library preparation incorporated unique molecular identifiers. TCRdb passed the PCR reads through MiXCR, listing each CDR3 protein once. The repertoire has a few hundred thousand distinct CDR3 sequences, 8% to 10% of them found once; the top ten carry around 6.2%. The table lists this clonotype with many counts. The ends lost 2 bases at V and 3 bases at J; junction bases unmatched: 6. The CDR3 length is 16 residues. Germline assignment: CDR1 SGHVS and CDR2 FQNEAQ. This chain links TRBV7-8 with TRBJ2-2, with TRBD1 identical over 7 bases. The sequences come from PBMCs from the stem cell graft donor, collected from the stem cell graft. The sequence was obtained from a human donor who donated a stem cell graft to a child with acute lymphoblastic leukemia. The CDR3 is CASSLNPGGYTGELFF. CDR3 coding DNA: TGTGCCAGCAGCTTAAACCCAGGGGGATACACCGGGGAGCTGTTTTTT.